The TCR beta chain described here comes from a study of OX40 agonist ivuxolimab in advanced cancers. Study in general: Participants, roughly 81% male, averaged around 64 years of age, ranging from roughly 23 to 90. Notes on the study in general: By week 6 at 0.1 to 3.0 mg/kg, blood CD4+ and CD8+ T cells had expanded clonally.

This clone was counted only a few times. Its target is not known. The data were produced by immunoSEQ multiplex PCR, yet TCRdb's version contains in-frame clones alone and is incomplete. The sample has 100,000 or so clones, about 96% seen once; the top ten hold 2% to 2.5%. Trimming shortened V by 7 bases and J by 4 bases, and 13 bases separated the two germline ends. The CDR3 sequence is 12 residues long. Germline CDR1 SQVTM, CDR2 ANQGSEA. V gene TRBV29-1 combines with J gene TRBJ1-1; D gene uncertain. Sequencing used CD4+ or CD8+ T cells sorted from blood, obtained in a trial of the OX40 agonist ivuxolimab. The source of this sequence is an adult with an advanced solid tumor such as melanoma, head and neck, liver or kidney cancer. CDR3 amino acids: CSADWGTTEAFF. The CDR3 bases are TGCAGCGCCGACTGGGGAACCACTGAAGCTTTCTTT. Full variable domain (outside the CDR3, taken from reference TRBV29-1 and TRBJ1-1): SAVISQKPSRDICQRGTSLTIQCQVDSQVTMMFWYRQQPGQSLTLIATANQGSEATYESGFVIDKFPISRPNLTFSTLTVSNMSPEDSSIYLCSADWGTTEAFFGQGTRLTVV.